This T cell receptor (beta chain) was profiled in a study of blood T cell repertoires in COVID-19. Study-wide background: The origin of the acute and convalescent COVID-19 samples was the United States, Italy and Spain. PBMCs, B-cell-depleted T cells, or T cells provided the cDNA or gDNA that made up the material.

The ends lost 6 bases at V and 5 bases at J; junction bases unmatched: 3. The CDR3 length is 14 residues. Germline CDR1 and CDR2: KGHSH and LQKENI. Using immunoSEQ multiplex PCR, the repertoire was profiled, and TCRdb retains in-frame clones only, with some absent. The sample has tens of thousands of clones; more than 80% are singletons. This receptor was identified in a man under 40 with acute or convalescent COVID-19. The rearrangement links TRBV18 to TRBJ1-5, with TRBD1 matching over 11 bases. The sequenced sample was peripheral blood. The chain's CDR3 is CASSGTGGDQPQHF. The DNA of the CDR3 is TGTGCCAGCTCCGGGACAGGGGGGGATCAGCCCCAGCATTTT.